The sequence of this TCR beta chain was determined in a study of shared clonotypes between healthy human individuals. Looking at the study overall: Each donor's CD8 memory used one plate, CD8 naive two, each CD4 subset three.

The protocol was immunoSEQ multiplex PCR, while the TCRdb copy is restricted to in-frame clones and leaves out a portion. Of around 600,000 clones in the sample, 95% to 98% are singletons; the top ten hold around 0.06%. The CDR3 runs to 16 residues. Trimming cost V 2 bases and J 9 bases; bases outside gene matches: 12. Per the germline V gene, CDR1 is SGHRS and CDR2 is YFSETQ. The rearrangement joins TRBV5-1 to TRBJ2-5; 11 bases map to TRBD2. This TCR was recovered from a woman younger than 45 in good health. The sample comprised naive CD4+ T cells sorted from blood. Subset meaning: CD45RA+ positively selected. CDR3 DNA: TGCGCCAGCAGCTTTGCGTTAGCGGGAGGGCCATCGTCCCAGTACTTC. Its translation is CASSFALAGGPSSQYF.